What follows are 20 T cell receptor beta chains derived from one specimen sequenced in a study of T cells in Graves' hyperthyroidism and ophthalmopathy (dated by TCRdb to between 2019 and 2020). The library was obtained by multiplex PCR. TCRdb records Illumina HiSeq 2000 as the sequencer. The TCR beta CDR3 regions were amplified from the RNA transcripts. The first round of RT-PCR for the TCR CDR3 was performed with the HTBI primer set and the Qiagen OneStep RT-PCR kit. TCRdb trimmed the raw reads at Q25, called clones with MiXCR and kept productive beta chains. Each entry is one CDR3 protein sequence, shown with its most common DNA and genes. The sample records about 520,000 distinct CDR3 sequences, around 22% of which are singletons. The ten most abundant clones make up approximately 10% of the sample. The sample taken for sequencing was blood. Source of these receptors: a woman in her thirties with Graves' ophthalmopathy.

This sequence joins TRBV28 and TRBJ1-2; the match to TRBD1 covers 9 bases. Germline CDR1 and CDR2: MDHEN and SYDVKM. V lost 6 bases and J lost 4; bases outside the gene matches: 3. This CDR3 is 13 amino acids long. The CDR3 loop reads CASRTTGGYGYTF. The CDR3 bases are TGTGCCAGCAGGACGACAGGGGGCTATGGCTACACCTTC.

The rearrangement links TRBV6-2 or TRBV6-3 to TRBJ1-2; D unclear. The V and J ends lost 2 bases and 0 bases respectively, with 4 bases between them. Germline V CDR1 and CDR2: MNHEY, SVGEGT. The length of the CDR3 is 13 residues. The CDR3 DNA is TGTGCCAGCAGTTACGACGCTAACTATGGCTACACCTTC. Amino acid sequence: CASSYDANYGYTF.

This clonotype showed up many times. The V gene is TRBV24-1, the J gene TRBJ2-2; D assignment may be TRBD1 or TRBD2 (5 bases each). Trimming stripped 1 base from V and 10 bases from J, with 9 bases between. The length of the CDR3 is 13 residues. The germline V gene encodes CDR1 KGHDR and CDR2 SFDVKD. CDR3 in amino acids: CATSDFRGEELFF. Here the CDR3 DNA reads TGTGCCACCAGTGATTTTAGAGGGGAGGAGCTGTTTTTT.

The gene calls are TRBV24-1 and TRBJ1-2; the D is unclear. Germline assignment: CDR1 KGHDR and CDR2 SFDVKD. V lost 3 bases and J lost 0, with 13 bases in between. This CDR3 is 16 amino acids long. CDR3 sequence reads: CATSDRDLEANYGYTF. CDR3 coding DNA: TGTGCCACCAGTGATCGCGACTTGGAAGCTAACTATGGCTACACCTTC.

The chain employs TRBV10-3 and TRBJ2-2; 8 bases agree with TRBD1. The CDR3 is made up of 15 amino acids. J was trimmed by 3 bases and V by 5 bases; bases with no gene match: 5. Germline V gives CDR1 ENHRY, CDR2 SYGVKD. The CDR3 protein is CAISIADRDTGELFF. Here the CDR3 DNA reads TGTGCCATCAGTATCGCGGACAGGGACACCGGGGAGCTGTTTTTT.

This clonotype appeared a few times. This sequence joins TRBV18 and TRBJ2-7; 7 nucleotides align to TRBD2. After removal of 6 bases from V and 9 bases from J, the junction contained 11 bases not matched to a gene. Germline values: CDR1 KGHSH, CDR2 LQKENI. The CDR3 contains 13 residues. CDR3 coding DNA: TGTGCCAGCTCCCCGGGACTATCCGAATGGCAGTACTTC. It translates to CASSPGLSEWQYF.

This clonotype was counted at least ten times. The J gene is TRBJ1-2, the V gene TRBV20-1; TRBD1 matches 8 bases. J gave up 7 bases and V 4 bases, and 5 bases lay outside the gene matches. This CDR3 has 12 residues. The germline CDR1 and CDR2 sequences are DFQATT and SNEGSKA (reference sequence). The DNA for the CDR3 is TGCAGTGCTACAGACAGGGGAGTTGGCTACACCTTC. Translation: CSATDRGVGYTF.

The chain recombines TRBV2 with TRBJ2-5; D gene ambiguous. Germline lookup yields CDR1 SNHLY and CDR2 FYNNEI. Between the trimmed V and J ends, which lost 4 bases and 5 bases, there was a span of 11 bases. CDR3 length equals 13 residues. CDR3 protein: CASSGLSPETQYF. The CDR3 nucleotides are TGTGCCAGCAGTGGCCTCTCCCCGGAGACCCAGTACTTC.

This clonotype was recorded only once. The rearrangement uses TRBV6-4 and TRBJ1-2; no firm D call. The germline CDR1 and CDR2 sequences are MRHNA and SNTAGT. The CDR3 totals 13 residues. V was shortened by 9 bases and J by 2 bases, with 13 bases between the two germline ends. The CDR3 spells CASIRPGNYGYTF. The CDR3 nucleotides read TGTGCCAGTATCCGGCCCGGGAACTATGGCTACACCTTC.

This clonotype has a handful of counts. This chain joins TRBV29-1 and TRBJ1-5; 10 positions agree with TRBD1. Trimming took 6 bases from V and 5 from J; bases not matched to a gene: 7. Per the germline V gene, CDR1 is SQVTM and CDR2 is ANQGSEA. The CDR3 covers 14 residues. The chain's CDR3 is CSVGATGGDQPQHF. CDR3 bases: TGCAGCGTCGGTGCGACAGGGGGCGATCAGCCCCAGCATTTT.

This clonotype appeared a few times. This chain joins TRBV11-2 and TRBJ2-7; tentative D call: TRBD2 (5 bases). From germline, CDR1 is SGHAT and CDR2 FQNNGV. The CDR3 spans 15 residues. V shed 1 base and J shed 5 bases, with 15 bases lying between them. The CDR3 nucleotides are TGTGCCAGCAGCTTAGGCCCGGGATGGACTGACGAGCAGTACTTC. This codes for CASSLGPGWTDEQYF.

CDR3 in DNA: TGTGCCAGCAGCCAAGACCCCCAGGGAGCTTTCTTT. This gives the protein CASSQDPQGAFF. This chain joins TRBV3-1 and TRBJ1-1; a possible D gene is TRBD1 (5 bases). V was cut by 0 bases and J by 10 bases, with 9 bases left in between. The germline CDR1 and CDR2 sequences are LGHDT and YNNKEL (reference sequence). The CDR3 consists of 12 residues.

The CDR3 loop reads CASSLDVGGPYEQYF. The CDR3 DNA is TGCGCCAGCAGCTTGGACGTGGGAGGGCCGTACGAGCAGTACTTC. The J gene is TRBJ2-7, the V gene TRBV5-1, with 7 positions matching TRBD2. J was trimmed by 4 bases and V by 0 bases; bases with no gene match: 7. Germline values: CDR1 SGHRS, CDR2 YFSETQ. The CDR3 is made up of 15 amino acids.

The V and J genes are TRBV6-2 or TRBV6-3 and TRBJ1-5, with 7 bases lining up with TRBD1. The CDR3 runs 17 residues. Trimming at V came to 0 bases and at J to 6 bases, leaving 11 bases not matched to a gene. CDR1 MNHEY and CDR2 SVGEGT come from the germline V gene. Written as DNA, the CDR3 is TGTGCCAGCAGTTACTCGTGGAGGGGGCGGGTTGGTCAGCCCCAGCATTTT. It translates to CASSYSWRGRVGQPQHF.

This clonotype was observed at least ten times. The chain couples TRBV10-1 to TRBJ2-3; D is perhaps TRBD2 (6 bases). V was clipped by 0 bases and J by 4 bases, with 23 bases between them. Germline V gene sequence: CDR1 WNHNN, CDR2 SYGVQD (reference sequence). The CDR3 covers 19 residues. The CDR3 sequence: CASSESGDWRDRLADTQYF. The CDR3 DNA sequence: TGCGCCAGCAGTGAGTCGGGAGATTGGAGGGACCGGCTTGCAGATACGCAGTATTTT.

This clonotype turned up a few times. The rearrangement links TRBV3-1 to TRBJ1-1; no definite D call. V lost 1 base and J 2 bases, leaving 14 bases between the germline ends. The CDR3 runs to 16 residues. Germline V gene sequence: CDR1 LGHDT, CDR2 YNNKEL (reference sequence). CDR3 DNA: TGTGCCAGCAGCCAAGGCGGAGGGCAGGTCAACACTGAAGCTTTCTTT. Its translation: CASSQGGGQVNTEAFF. Variable domain in full (rest from reference TRBV3-1 and TRBJ1-1): DTAVSQTPKYLVTQMGNDKSIKCEQNLGHDTMYWYKQDSKKFLKIMFSYNNKELIINETVPNRFSPKSPDKAHLNLHINSLELGDSAVYFCASSQGGGQVNTEAFFGQGTRLTVV.

CDR3 nucleotides: TGTGCCACCAGCAGAGTATCCGGGACAGGGACCTCCGGGGAGCTGTTTTTT. It encodes CATSRVSGTGTSGELFF. V gene TRBV15 combines with J gene TRBJ2-2, with 9 nucleotides matching TRBD1. The ends lost 1 base at V and 6 bases at J; junction bases unmatched: 9. Germline lookup yields CDR1 LNHNV and CDR2 YYDKDF (reference sequence). This CDR3 is 17 amino acids long.

This clonotype was detected many times. The genes are TRBV7-2 and TRBJ1-5, with D perhaps matching TRBD1 (5 bases). The V gene's germline CDR1 is SGHTA and CDR2 FQGNSA. This CDR3 comprises 14 residues. Between the trimmed V and J ends, which lost 6 bases and 9 bases, there was a span of 18 bases. The CDR3 protein is CASSSFFGGSPQHF. The CDR3 DNA reads as TGTGCCAGCAGTTCATTCTTCGGGGGGTCGCCCCAGCATTTT.

This clonotype came up many times. The DNA of the CDR3 is TGTGCCAGCAGCCTTAGCGATCCCTCCTACGAGCAGTACTTC. Amino acids: CASSLSDPSYEQYF. The chain employs TRBV7-2 and TRBJ2-7; D is possibly TRBD2 (5 bases). This CDR3 is 14 amino acids long. The V gene lost 5 bases and the J gene lost 0 bases, with 11 bases spanning the gap. Per germline, CDR1 SGHTA and CDR2 FQGNSA. Supplemented by reference TRBV7-2 and TRBJ2-7, the full variable domain reads GAGVSQSPSNKVTEKGKDVELRCDPISGHTALYWYRQSLGQGLEFLIYFQGNSAPDKSGLPSDRFSAERTGGSVSTLTIQRTQQEDSAVYLCASSLSDPSYEQYFGPGTRLTVT.

There are many counts of this clonotype. The junction and the germline gene differ at one end; a read error may be behind it. The gene calls are TRBV5-1 and TRBJ1-1; D is undetermined. Germline CDR1 SGHRS, CDR2 YFSETQ. The CDR3 totals 14 residues. The CDR3 reads CVSSVGSANTEAFF. CDR3 in DNA: TGCGTCAGCAGCGTAGGATCGGCGAACACTGAAGCTTTCTTT.